The rows below give T cell receptor beta chains drawn from one sample of a study of CD8 T cells in ankylosing spondylitis. MiXCR, applied by TCRdb to the 5' RACE reads, yields one record per CDR3 protein. The profile shows hundreds of thousands of distinct CDR3 sequences, approximately 12% of them singletons. The sequenced material came from blood, either unsorted or a sorted T cell fraction (not recorded which). The receptors originated from a male donor with ankylosing spondylitis. Both conserved end residues are part of each CDR3. Fields, in order: V gene, D gene, clone size, J gene, CDR3 protein, CDR3 DNA. The D gene is left open where the match is weak. The size field is filled for only some rows; it gives once, few, many or a size class.

v_call: TRBV3-1; d_call: -; clone_size: few; j_call: TRBJ1-2; cdr3_aa: CASSQGGGPNYGYTF; cdr3_nt: TGTGCCAGCAGCCAAGGAGGGGGACCTAACTATGGCTACACCTTC
v_call: TRBV7-2; d_call: -; clone_size: many; j_call: TRBJ2-5; cdr3_aa: CASSLQFRETQYF; cdr3_nt: TGTGCCAGCAGCTTACAATTCCGTGAGACCCAGTACTTC
v_call: TRBV28; d_call: -; clone_size: -; j_call: TRBJ1-2; cdr3_aa: CASSLSFGKNYGYTF; cdr3_nt: TGTGCCAGCAGTTTAAGTTTTGGGAAGAACTATGGCTACACCTTC
v_call: TRBV13; d_call: TRBD1; clone_size: few; j_call: TRBJ1-2; cdr3_aa: CASSIRDRVRGGYTF; cdr3_nt: TGTGCCAGCAGCATACGCGACAGGGTGAGGGGTGGCTACACCTTC
v_call: TRBV12-3/TRBV12-4; d_call: -; clone_size: few; j_call: TRBJ2-7; cdr3_aa: CASSLQTSSYEQYF; cdr3_nt: TGTGCCAGCAGTTTACAGACATCGTCCTACGAGCAGTACTTC
v_call: TRBV20-1; d_call: -; clone_size: -; j_call: TRBJ1-1; cdr3_aa: CSPSGTSAEAFF; cdr3_nt: TGCAGTCCCTCCGGGACGAGCGCTGAAGCTTTCTTT
v_call: TRBV24-1; d_call: -; clone_size: few; j_call: TRBJ2-1; cdr3_aa: CATSPEAGRSDEQFF; cdr3_nt: TGTGCCACCAGCCCTGAGGCGGGGCGGTCCGATGAGCAGTTCTTC
v_call: TRBV6-5; d_call: -; clone_size: few; j_call: TRBJ1-3; cdr3_aa: CASSYGGRTGNTIYF; cdr3_nt: TGTGCCAGCAGTTACGGGGGGCGGACTGGAAACACCATATATTTT
v_call: TRBV7-2; d_call: -; clone_size: few; j_call: TRBJ1-3; cdr3_aa: CASSLRGFGGNTIYF; cdr3_nt: TGTGCCAGCAGCTTAAGGGGTTTCGGTGGAAACACCATATATTTT
v_call: TRBV12-3/TRBV12-4; d_call: -; clone_size: few; j_call: TRBJ1-1; cdr3_aa: CASSRDSGEAFF; cdr3_nt: TGTGCCAGCAGCCGTGACTCAGGGGAGGCTTTCTTT
v_call: TRBV9; d_call: -; clone_size: -; j_call: TRBJ1-3; cdr3_aa: CASSAPPSSGNTIYF; cdr3_nt: TGTGCCAGCAGCGCCCCCCCCAGCTCTGGAAACACCATATATTTT
v_call: TRBV2; d_call: TRBD2; clone_size: -; j_call: TRBJ2-1; cdr3_aa: CASSVGGDNEQFF; cdr3_nt: TGTGCCAGCAGTGTTGGGGGGGACAATGAGCAGTTCTTC
v_call: TRBV29-1; d_call: TRBD1; clone_size: many; j_call: TRBJ2-5; cdr3_aa: CSVSPDRGRQETQYF; cdr3_nt: TGCAGCGTTTCGCCCGACAGGGGTAGGCAAGAGACCCAGTACTTC
v_call: TRBV12-3/TRBV12-4; d_call: -; clone_size: -; j_call: TRBJ1-1; cdr3_aa: CASTLGPRTEAFF; cdr3_nt: TGTGCCAGCACCTTAGGGCCGAGGACTGAAGCTTTCTTT
v_call: TRBV29-1; d_call: TRBD1; clone_size: few; j_call: TRBJ2-3; cdr3_aa: CSVEGTGTDTQYF; cdr3_nt: TGCAGCGTTGAAGGGACAGGGACAGATACGCAGTATTTT
v_call: TRBV6-5; d_call: -; clone_size: -; j_call: TRBJ2-3; cdr3_aa: CASSYRGTRLGSTDTQYF; cdr3_nt: TGTGCCAGCAGTTACAGAGGTACGCGGCTGGGAAGCACAGATACGCAGTATTTT
v_call: TRBV20-1; d_call: TRBD2; clone_size: few; j_call: TRBJ2-2; cdr3_aa: CSAMGAGGAGGYTGELFF; cdr3_nt: TGCAGTGCTATGGGAGCAGGGGGAGCGGGAGGTTACACCGGGGAGCTGTTTTTT
v_call: TRBV6-5; d_call: TRBD1; clone_size: few; j_call: TRBJ1-2; cdr3_aa: CASSSITGGNYGYTF; cdr3_nt: TGTGCCAGCAGTTCTATAACAGGGGGCAATTATGGCTACACCTTC
v_call: TRBV24-1; d_call: -; clone_size: many; j_call: TRBJ2-3; cdr3_aa: CATRSTGIPGAQYF; cdr3_nt: TGTGCCACCAGAAGTACAGGGATCCCCGGTGCGCAGTATTTT
v_call: TRBV6-2/TRBV6-3; d_call: -; clone_size: -; j_call: TRBJ2-2; cdr3_aa: CASSDRITGELFF; cdr3_nt: TGTGCCAGCAGCGACCGAATTACCGGGGAGCTGTTTTTT
v_call: TRBV7-9; d_call: TRBD2; clone_size: -; j_call: TRBJ2-2; cdr3_aa: CASSPGGAQSTGELFF; cdr3_nt: TGTGCCAGCAGCCCGGGGGGGGCCCAATCCACCGGGGAGCTGTTTTTT
v_call: TRBV10-3; d_call: -; clone_size: -; j_call: TRBJ1-1; cdr3_aa: CAISAATGTNTEAFF; cdr3_nt: TGTGCCATCAGTGCGGCCACCGGTACTAACACTGAAGCTTTCTTT
v_call: TRBV24-1; d_call: -; clone_size: few; j_call: TRBJ1-5; cdr3_aa: CATSDGAFGGQPQHF; cdr3_nt: TGTGCCACCAGTGATGGGGCCTTTGGTGGTCAGCCCCAGCATTTT
v_call: TRBV29-1; d_call: TRBD2; clone_size: -; j_call: TRBJ2-7; cdr3_aa: CSVEGLAGATYEQYF; cdr3_nt: TGCAGCGTGGAGGGACTAGCGGGAGCCACCTACGAGCAGTACTTC
v_call: TRBV20-1; d_call: -; clone_size: few; j_call: TRBJ1-1; cdr3_aa: CSARDGARESEAFF; cdr3_nt: TGCAGTGCTAGAGATGGTGCGAGGGAATCTGAAGCTTTCTTT
v_call: TRBV12-3/TRBV12-4; d_call: TRBD1; clone_size: many; j_call: TRBJ2-2; cdr3_aa: CASTGQPNTGELFF; cdr3_nt: TGTGCCAGCACGGGACAGCCGAACACCGGGGAGCTGTTTTTT
v_call: TRBV20-1; d_call: -; clone_size: few; j_call: TRBJ2-3; cdr3_aa: CSARLPSLTDTQYF; cdr3_nt: TGCAGTGCTAGGCTACCTTCACTCACAGATACGCAGTATTTT
v_call: TRBV10-3; d_call: -; clone_size: few; j_call: TRBJ1-6; cdr3_aa: CAISESGTGSSSPLHF; cdr3_nt: TGTGCCATCAGTGAGTCGGGAACAGGGTCGAGTTCACCCCTCCACTTT
v_call: TRBV20-1; d_call: TRBD1; clone_size: few; j_call: TRBJ1-5; cdr3_aa: CSAPGQGFNQPQHF; cdr3_nt: TGCAGTGCTCCGGGACAGGGCTTCAATCAGCCCCAGCATTTT
v_call: TRBV20-1; d_call: TRBD1; clone_size: few; j_call: TRBJ1-6; cdr3_aa: CSGAGGSNSPLHF; cdr3_nt: TGCAGTGGCGCAGGGGGCTCGAATTCACCCCTCCACTTT
v_call: TRBV10-3; d_call: -; clone_size: -; j_call: TRBJ1-1; cdr3_aa: CAIGGQSTEAFF; cdr3_nt: TGTGCCATCGGGGGGCAGAGCACTGAAGCTTTCTTT
v_call: TRBV5-1; d_call: -; clone_size: many; j_call: TRBJ2-7; cdr3_aa: CASSPDSSYEQYF; cdr3_nt: TGCGCCAGCAGCCCGGACAGTTCCTACGAGCAGTACTTC
v_call: TRBV5-1; d_call: TRBD1; clone_size: -; j_call: TRBJ2-7; cdr3_aa: CASSPDRGQTYEQYF; cdr3_nt: TGCGCCAGCAGCCCCGACAGGGGCCAAACCTACGAGCAGTACTTC
v_call: TRBV20-1; d_call: -; clone_size: -; j_call: TRBJ2-5; cdr3_aa: CSGMGLGETQYF; cdr3_nt: TGCAGTGGGATGGGGCTCGGAGAGACCCAGTACTTC
v_call: TRBV29-1; d_call: TRBD2; clone_size: many; j_call: TRBJ2-1; cdr3_aa: CSVEDPGLGGQFF; cdr3_nt: TGCAGCGTTGAAGATCCTGGACTAGGAGGGCAGTTCTTC
v_call: TRBV20-1; d_call: -; clone_size: few; j_call: TRBJ1-4; cdr3_aa: CSAGDLNEKLFF; cdr3_nt: TGCAGTGCTGGGGATCTAAATGAAAAACTGTTTTTT
v_call: TRBV6-1; d_call: TRBD1; clone_size: many; j_call: TRBJ1-1; cdr3_aa: CASTKQGLNTEAFF; cdr3_nt: TGTGCCAGCACCAAACAGGGGTTGAACACTGAAGCTTTCTTT
v_call: TRBV5-1; d_call: TRBD2; clone_size: -; j_call: TRBJ2-7; cdr3_aa: CASSIGTSGFYEQYF; cdr3_nt: TGCGCCAGCAGCATCGGGACTAGCGGATTCTACGAGCAGTACTTC
v_call: TRBV7-2; d_call: TRBD2; clone_size: few; j_call: TRBJ2-3; cdr3_aa: CASSRRTSGRLTDTQYF; cdr3_nt: TGTGCCAGCAGCAGGAGGACTAGCGGGAGGTTGACAGATACGCAGTATTTT
v_call: TRBV3-1; d_call: -; clone_size: few; j_call: TRBJ2-1; cdr3_aa: CASSQRRVSYNEQFF; cdr3_nt: TGTGCCAGCAGCCAAAGAAGGGTATCCTACAATGAGCAGTTCTTC
v_call: TRBV20-1; d_call: -; clone_size: many; j_call: TRBJ1-2; cdr3_aa: CSAAAIKHYGYTF; cdr3_nt: TGCAGTGCCGCCGCGATTAAACACTATGGCTACACCTTC
v_call: TRBV6-5; d_call: -; clone_size: few; j_call: TRBJ2-7; cdr3_aa: CASSSTVSSYEQYF; cdr3_nt: TGTGCCAGCAGTTCCACTGTGAGCTCCTACGAGCAGTACTTC